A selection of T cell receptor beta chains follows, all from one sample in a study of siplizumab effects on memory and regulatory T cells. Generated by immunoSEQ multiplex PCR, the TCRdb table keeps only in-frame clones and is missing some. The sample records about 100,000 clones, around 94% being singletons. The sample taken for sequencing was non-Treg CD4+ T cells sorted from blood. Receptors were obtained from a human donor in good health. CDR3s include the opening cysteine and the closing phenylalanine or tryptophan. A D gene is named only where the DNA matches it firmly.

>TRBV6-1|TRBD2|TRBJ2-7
TGTGCCAGCAGTGCTACAGCCGGGACTAGCTACGAGCAGTACTTC
CASSATAGTSYEQYF
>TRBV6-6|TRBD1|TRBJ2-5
TGTGCCAGCAGTTACCCCGGGACAGCGAACCAAGAGACCCAGTACTTC
CASSYPGTANQETQYF
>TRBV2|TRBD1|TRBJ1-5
TGTGCCAGCAGGCAGGGGGCAGATCAGCCCCAGCATTTT
CASRQGADQPQHF
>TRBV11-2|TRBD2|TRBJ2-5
TGTGCCAGCAGCCCCATGGGACTAGCGGGAGAAGAGACCCAGTACTTC
CASSPMGLAGEETQYF
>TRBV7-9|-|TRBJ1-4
TGTGCCAGCAGCCCTGGATCCGGGGGCAATGAAAAACTGTTTTTT
CASSPGSGGNEKLFF
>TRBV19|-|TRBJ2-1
TGTGCCAGTAGTATAGATTTAGGGCTCTCCTACAATGAGCAGTTCTTC
CASSIDLGLSYNEQFF
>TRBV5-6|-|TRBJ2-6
TGTGCCAGCAGCCCCCTGGCCAACGTCCTGACTTTC
CASSPLANVLTF
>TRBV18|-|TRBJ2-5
TGTGCCAGCTCACCAGGGCAGGAAGAGACCCAGTACTTC
CASSPGQEETQYF
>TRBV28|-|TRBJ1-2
TGTGCCAGTCGAGGCCCAACAGGGAAAGGCTATGGCCACACCTTC
CASRGPTGKGYGHTF
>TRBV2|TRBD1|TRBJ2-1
TGTGCCAGCAAAGACGGGACAGGGGGCTGGGATGAGCAGTTCTTC
CASKDGTGGWDEQFF
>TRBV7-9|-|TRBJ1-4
TGTGCCAGCAGACGCTACGGGGACGTAAATGAAAAACTGTTTTTT
CASRRYGDVNEKLFF
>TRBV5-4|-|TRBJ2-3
TGTGCCAGCAGCTTGGCCCCAAGGGATACGCAGTATTTT
CASSLAPRDTQYF
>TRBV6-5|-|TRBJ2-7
TGTGCCAGCAGTTACTCCCGGTGGGGGAGTCAGAACGAGCAGTACTTC
CASSYSRWGSQNEQYF
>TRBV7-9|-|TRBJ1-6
TGTGCCAGCAGCTTAGGGGTAGATAATTCACCCCTCCACTTT
CASSLGVDNSPLHF